This paragraph reports one T cell receptor (beta chain). V shed 8 bases, J shed 6 bases, and the junction held 7 bases outside the gene matches. This CDR3 is 13 amino acids long. Germline values: CDR1 MDHEN, CDR2 SYDVKM. The sample comes from a study of CD8 T cells in Susac syndrome. The multiple sclerosis controls consisted of treatment-naive patients with relapsing-remitting disease, either stable or active. Isolation of CD8+ and CD4+ T cells was performed negatively, whereas enrichment of TEMRA cells was done by FACS. The RNA, roughly 0.45 to 1 ug, was put through reverse transcription using random hexamers. TCRdb analysed the immunoSEQ multiplex PCR reads with MiXCR anew, one entry per CDR3 protein. The sample has about 150,000 distinct CDR3 sequences; 80% to 95% are singletons.

The specimen sequenced was CD4+ T cells from PBMCs. The clonotype comes from a human donor with multiple sclerosis. The chain carries TRBV28 and TRBJ1-1, with 9 bases lining up with TRBD1. The CDR3 here is CASRDRARPEAFF. The CDR3 DNA is TGTGCCAGCCGGGACAGGGCTCGACCTGAAGCTTTCTTT.